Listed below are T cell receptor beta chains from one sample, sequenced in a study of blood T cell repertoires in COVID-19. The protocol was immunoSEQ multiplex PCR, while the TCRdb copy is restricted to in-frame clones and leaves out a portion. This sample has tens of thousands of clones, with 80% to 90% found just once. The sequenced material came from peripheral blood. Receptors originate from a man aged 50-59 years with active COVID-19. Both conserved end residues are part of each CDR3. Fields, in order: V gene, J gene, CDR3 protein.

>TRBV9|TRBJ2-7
CASSAGTSGSYEQYF
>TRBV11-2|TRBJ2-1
CASSPQAEEQFF
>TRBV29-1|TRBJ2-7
CSVTTGVISYEQYF
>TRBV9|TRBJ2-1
CASSVGAPQGEQFF
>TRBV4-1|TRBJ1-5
CASSQGIYSGANQPQHF
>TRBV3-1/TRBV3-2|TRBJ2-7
CASSQDRAVYEQYF
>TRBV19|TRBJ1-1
CASSLGRPRVTEAFF
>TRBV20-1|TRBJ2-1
CSASAGGSSYNEQFF
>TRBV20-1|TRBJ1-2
CSARMAYGYTF
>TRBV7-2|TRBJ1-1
CASSLAGWYRANTEAFF
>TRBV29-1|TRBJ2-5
CSGQRGQETQYF
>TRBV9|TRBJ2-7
CASSVDEGARSYEQYF
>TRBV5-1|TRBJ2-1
CASSFDQGPDNEQFF
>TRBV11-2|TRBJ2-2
CAASGRPDVGELFF
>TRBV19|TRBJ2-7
CASSRGYEQYF
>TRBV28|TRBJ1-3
CASIGGAENTIYF
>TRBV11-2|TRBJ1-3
CASSLYTHFGGAGNTIYF
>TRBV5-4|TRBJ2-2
CASSSDRAGANSGELFF
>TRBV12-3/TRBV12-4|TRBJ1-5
CASTRTEITPQHF
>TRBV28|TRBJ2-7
CASSPTAGSYEQYF
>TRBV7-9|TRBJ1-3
CASSGVTETGNTIYF
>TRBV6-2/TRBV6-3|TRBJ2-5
CASSGTSGRRLLETQYF
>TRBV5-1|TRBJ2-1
CASSSGQIYNEQFF
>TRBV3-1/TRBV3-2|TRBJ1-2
CASSSGGTGVGYTF
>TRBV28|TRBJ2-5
CASKPRDRGRRGETQYF
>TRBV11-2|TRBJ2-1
CASSPRLGRGFNEQFF
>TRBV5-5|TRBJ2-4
CASSPGDLTSIQYF
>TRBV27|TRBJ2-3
CASSHRGTETDTQYF
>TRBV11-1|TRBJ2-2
CASSSQREWYTGELFF
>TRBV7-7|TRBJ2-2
CASSLWTDTGELFF
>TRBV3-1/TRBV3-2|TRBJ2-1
CASSQDAGGMVEQFF
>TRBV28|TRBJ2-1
CASSLIIGRADEQFF
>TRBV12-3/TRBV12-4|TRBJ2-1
CASSPRLGGEQFF
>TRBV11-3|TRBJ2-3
CASKADFLTDTQYF
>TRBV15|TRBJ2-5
CATSRDGWGEQETQYF
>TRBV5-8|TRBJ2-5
CASSPGLAGDSGETQYF
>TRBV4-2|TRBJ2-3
CASSQGRGGPTDTQYF
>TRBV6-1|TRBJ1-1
CASSEAGGQMNTEAFF
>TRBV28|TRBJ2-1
CASANSGGAYNEQFF
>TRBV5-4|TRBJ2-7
CASSPRATSGPYEQYF
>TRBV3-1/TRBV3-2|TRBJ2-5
CASSQDREETQYF
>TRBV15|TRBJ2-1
CAIGTGASYNEQFF